Sequencing of this T cell receptor (beta chain) was carried out in a study of blood T cell repertoires in COVID-19. Study context: Sites across the United States, Italy and Spain contributed samples from acute and convalescent COVID-19. From T cells, B-cell-depleted T cells, or PBMCs came the material, which was cDNA or gDNA.

The CDR3 spans 13 residues. V was pared by 6 bases and J by 4 bases, with 12 bases between. Germline V gene data show CDR1 as KGHSH and CDR2 as LQKENI. Per the authors' pipeline: Researchers report that nucleated cell counts were estimated from reference gene primer amplification. TCRdb keeps only in-frame clones here, not all; method: immunoSEQ multiplex PCR. The V and J calls and clone size come from that table; D and trimming were worked out from the DNA. The sample has 50,000 to 80,000 clones, under 90% seen once. The clonotype originates from a man in his 60s with acute or convalescent COVID-19. The sequenced sample consisted of peripheral blood. The chain couples TRBV18 to TRBJ1-2; D uncertain. The CDR3: CASSQHRFYGYTF. The DNA for the CDR3 is TGTGCCAGCTCCCAACACCGTTTCTATGGCTACACCTTC.